This T cell receptor (beta chain) derives from a study of cytomegalovirus exposure and HLA in healthy donors. Study outcomes and limitations: Later analysis associated a missense DCLRE1C variant with TCR beta V- and J-gene trimming.

Regarding donors, all were healthy bone marrow donors. The PCR had 60 Vbeta and 13 Jbeta primers. The repertoire was sequenced with immunoSEQ multiplex PCR; TCRdb's copy has only in-frame clones and lacks some. The sample contains 160,000 or so clones, roughly 84% of which appear only once. On this clone itself: The antigen is undetermined.

Sequenced material: PBMCs. The clonotype was recovered from a man aged 18 to 30 in good health and CMV-seronegative.

CDR3 in amino acids: CASSFGTTLRGETQYF. In DNA, the CDR3 is TGTGCCAGCAGCTTCGGGACTACCTTACGGGGGGAGACCCAGTACTTC. V and J are TRBV13 and TRBJ2-5; 7 nucleotides match TRBD2. The CDR3 consists of 16 residues. The germline gives CDR1 PRHDT, CDR2 FYEKMQ (reference sequence). Trimming at V came to 3 bases and at J to 5 bases, leaving 12 bases not matched to a gene.